This T cell receptor (beta chain) was observed in a study of T cell changes during pregnancy in multiple sclerosis. The data were produced by immunoSEQ multiplex PCR, yet TCRdb's version contains in-frame clones alone and is incomplete. The data show about 29,000 clones, about 90% seen once. This specimen consisted of CD8+ T cells from peripheral blood mononuclear cells, obtained before pregnancy. This sequence was found in a female donor with multiple sclerosis, enrolled in a pregnancy study.

The CDR3 nucleotides read TGTGCCAGCAGTTCCAGGACTAGCGGGAGAGTCGAGCAGTACTTC. This gives the protein CASSSRTSGRVEQYF. This rearrangement joins TRBV6-9 to TRBJ2-7, with TRBD2 matching 13 bases. V lost 4 bases, J lost 6 bases, and 6 bases stayed unmatched. The CDR3 extends over 15 amino acids. CDR1 and CDR2 from the germline V gene are MNHGY and SVAAGI.